The present T cell receptor beta chain was sequenced within a study of shared clonotypes between healthy human individuals. Here immunoSEQ multiplex PCR was the method, and the copy in TCRdb shows in-frame clones only, minus some. The sample contains approximately 1.5 million clones, approximately 98% of which appear only once. This clone has a single count. Its antigen is unknown. V was cut by 4 bases and J by 0 bases, with 19 bases left in between. CDR3 size: 18 residues. Germline V gene lookup returns CDR1 SGHVS and CDR2 FQNEAQ. Division of CD4+ cells produced a CD45RA+ naive subset and a CD45RA-negative memory subset. Regarding the study as a whole: Sorted-subset sequencing, rarefaction showed, was incomplete despite large depth.

The chain carries TRBV7-8 and TRBJ2-1, with a weak D call TRBD2 (6 bases). Source material: naive CD4+ T cells sorted from blood. The subset denotes: CD45RA+ positively selected. This clonotype originated in a young man in good health. CDR3 sequence reads: CASSSRGTQTSSYNEQFF. CDR3 in DNA: TGTGCCAGCAGCTCCCGAGGGACTCAGACGAGCTCCTACAATGAGCAGTTCTTC. The complete variable domain, with remaining parts taken from reference TRBV7-8 and TRBJ2-1, reads GAGVSQSPRYKVAKRGQDVALRCDPISGHVSLFWYQQALGQGPEFLTYFQNEAQLDKSGLPSDRFFAERPEGSVSTLKIQRTQQEDSAVYLCASSSRGTQTSSYNEQFFGPGTRLTVL.